This TCR beta chain was retrieved from a study of Graves' ophthalmopathy and Graves' hyperthyroidism. Study context: Stable hyperthyroidism denotes an absence of ophthalmopathy throughout 18 months of follow-up.

This clonotype was seen repeatedly, ten times or more. Antigen unknown. Study results and limitations: Classification of ophthalmopathy versus stable hyperthyroidism by a 13-signature model yielded just under 90% sensitivity and just under 83% specificity.

Germline loops: CDR1 KGHDR, CDR2 SFDVKD. The CDR3 runs to 16 residues. The V segment lost 3 bases and the J segment 0 bases; nucleotides outside the gene matches: 6. The authors amplified TCR beta CDR3 regions from RNA transcripts. First-round RT-PCR relied on HTBI primers, and a second-round multiplex PCR came next. MiXCR was run by TCRdb on the multiplex PCR reads, yielding one entry per CDR3 protein. The table has over a million distinct CDR3 sequences, 35% to 45% seen once; the top ten hold 11%. The sequence came from an adult man with Graves' hyperthyroidism. This chain uses TRBV24-1 with TRBJ2-5, with TRBD1 matching over 7 bases. Sequencing was carried out using peripheral blood or thyroid tissue (not recorded which). CDR3 protein: CATSDPRTGHQETQYF. CDR3 sequence (DNA): TGTGCCACCAGTGATCCCCGGACAGGTCACCAAGAGACCCAGTACTTC.